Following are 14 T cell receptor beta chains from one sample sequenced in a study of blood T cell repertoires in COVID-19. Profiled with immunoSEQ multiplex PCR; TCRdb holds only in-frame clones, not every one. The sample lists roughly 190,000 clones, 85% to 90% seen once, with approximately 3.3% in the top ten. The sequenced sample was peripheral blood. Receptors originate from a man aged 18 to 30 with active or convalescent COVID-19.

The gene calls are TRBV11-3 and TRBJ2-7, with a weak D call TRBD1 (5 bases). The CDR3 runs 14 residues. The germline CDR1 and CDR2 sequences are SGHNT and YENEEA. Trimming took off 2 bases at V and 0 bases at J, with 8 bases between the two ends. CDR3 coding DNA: TGTGCCAGCAGCTTAACGACAGCCTCCTACGAGCAGTACTTC. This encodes CASSLTTASYEQYF.

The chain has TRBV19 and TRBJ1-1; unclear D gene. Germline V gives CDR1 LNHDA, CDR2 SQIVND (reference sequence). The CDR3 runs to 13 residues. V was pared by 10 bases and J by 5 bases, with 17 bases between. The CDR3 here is CATQYTRETEAFF. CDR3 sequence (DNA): TGTGCCACTCAATACACGAGGGAGACTGAAGCTTTCTTT.

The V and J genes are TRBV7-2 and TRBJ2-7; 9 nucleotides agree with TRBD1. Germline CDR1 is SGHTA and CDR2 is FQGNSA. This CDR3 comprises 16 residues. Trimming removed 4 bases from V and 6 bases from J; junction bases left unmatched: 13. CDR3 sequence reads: CASSSYPAGTGSEQYF. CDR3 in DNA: TGTGCCAGCAGCTCCTACCCGGCAGGGACAGGGAGCGAGCAGTACTTC.

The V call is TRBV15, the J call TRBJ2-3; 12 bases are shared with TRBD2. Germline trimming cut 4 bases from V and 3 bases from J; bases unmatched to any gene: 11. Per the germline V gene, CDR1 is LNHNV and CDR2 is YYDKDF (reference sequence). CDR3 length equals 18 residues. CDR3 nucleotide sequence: TGTGCCACCAGCACTGGACTAGCGGGGAGGCCATATACAGATACGCAGTATTTT. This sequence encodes CATSTGLAGRPYTDTQYF.

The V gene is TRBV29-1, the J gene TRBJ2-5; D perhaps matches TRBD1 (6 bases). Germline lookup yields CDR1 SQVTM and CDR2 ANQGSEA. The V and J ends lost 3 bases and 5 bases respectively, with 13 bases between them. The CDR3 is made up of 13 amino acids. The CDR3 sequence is CSVEGRGGETQYF. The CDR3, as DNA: TGCAGCGTTGAGGGCAGGGGTGGCGAGACCCAGTACTTC.

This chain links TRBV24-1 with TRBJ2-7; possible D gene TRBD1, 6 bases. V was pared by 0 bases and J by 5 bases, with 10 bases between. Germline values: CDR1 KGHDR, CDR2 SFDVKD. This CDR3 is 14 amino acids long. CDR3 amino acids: CATSDLRQGHEQYF. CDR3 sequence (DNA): TGTGCCACCAGTGATTTGAGGCAGGGGCACGAGCAGTACTTC.

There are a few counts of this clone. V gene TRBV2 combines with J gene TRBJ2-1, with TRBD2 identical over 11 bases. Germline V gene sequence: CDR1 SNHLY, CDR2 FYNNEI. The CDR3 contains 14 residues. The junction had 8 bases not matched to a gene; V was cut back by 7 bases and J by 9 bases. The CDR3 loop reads CASTLAGAGGEQFF. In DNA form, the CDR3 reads TGTGCCAGCACACTAGCGGGAGCTGGGGGTGAGCAGTTCTTC.

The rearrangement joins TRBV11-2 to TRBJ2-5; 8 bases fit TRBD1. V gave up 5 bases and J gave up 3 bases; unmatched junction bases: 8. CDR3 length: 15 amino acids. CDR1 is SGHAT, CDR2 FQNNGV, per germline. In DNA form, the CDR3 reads TGTGCCAGCAGCGTTACCGGGACAGGCAAAGAGACCCAGTACTTC. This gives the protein CASSVTGTGKETQYF.

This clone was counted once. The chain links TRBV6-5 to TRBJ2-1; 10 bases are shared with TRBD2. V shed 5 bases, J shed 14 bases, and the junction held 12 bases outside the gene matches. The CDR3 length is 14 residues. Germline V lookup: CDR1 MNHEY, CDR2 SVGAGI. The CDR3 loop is CASSPERTSGTKFF. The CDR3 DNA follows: TGTGCCAGCAGTCCCGAACGTACTAGCGGGACCAAGTTCTTC.

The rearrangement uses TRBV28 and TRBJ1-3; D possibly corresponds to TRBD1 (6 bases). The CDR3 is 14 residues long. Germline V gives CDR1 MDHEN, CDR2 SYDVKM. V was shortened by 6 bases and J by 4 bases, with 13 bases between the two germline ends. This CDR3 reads CASRETGFGNTIYF. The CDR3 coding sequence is TGTGCCAGCAGGGAGACAGGTTTCGGAAACACCATATATTTT.

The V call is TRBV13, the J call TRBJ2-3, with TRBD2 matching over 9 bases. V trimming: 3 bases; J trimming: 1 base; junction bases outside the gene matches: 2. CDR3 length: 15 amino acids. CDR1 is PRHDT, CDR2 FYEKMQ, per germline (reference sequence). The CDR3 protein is CASSFRTSGTDTQYF. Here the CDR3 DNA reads TGTGCCAGCAGCTTTCGGACTAGCGGCACAGATACGCAGTATTTT.

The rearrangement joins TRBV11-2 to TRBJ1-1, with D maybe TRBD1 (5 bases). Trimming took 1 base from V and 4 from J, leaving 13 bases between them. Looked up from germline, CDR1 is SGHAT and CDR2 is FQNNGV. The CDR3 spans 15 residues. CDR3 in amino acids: CASSLVGVGATEAFF. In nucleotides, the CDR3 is TGTGCCAGCAGCTTAGTAGGGGTTGGGGCCACTGAAGCTTTCTTT.

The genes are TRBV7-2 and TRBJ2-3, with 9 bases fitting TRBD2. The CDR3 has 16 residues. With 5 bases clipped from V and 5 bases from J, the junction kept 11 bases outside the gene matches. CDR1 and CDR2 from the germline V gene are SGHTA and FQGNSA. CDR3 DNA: TGTGCCAGCAGCACTCCGACTAGCGGTTGGGGAGATACGCAGTATTTT. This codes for CASSTPTSGWGDTQYF.

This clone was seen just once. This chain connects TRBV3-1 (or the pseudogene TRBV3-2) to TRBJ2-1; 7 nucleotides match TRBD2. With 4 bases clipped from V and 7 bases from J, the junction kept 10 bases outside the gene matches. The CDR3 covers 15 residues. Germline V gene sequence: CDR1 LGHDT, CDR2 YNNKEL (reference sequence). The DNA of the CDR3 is TGTGCCAGCAGCCGTCAGGGCGGGAGAGGAAATGAGCAGTTCTTC. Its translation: CASSRQGGRGNEQFF.